The following is a TCR beta chain sequence with its context. Its antigen is unidentified. This sample is part of a study of human T cells and chemical hapten exposure. Overall study context: DPC at 0.01% went onto the upper back in patch tests, read at 6 days. Broader study findings: There was no change with DPC sensitization in TCRs above 1 in 1000 frequency.

Looked up from germline, CDR1 is MNHNS and CDR2 is SASEGT. The CDR3 is made up of 11 amino acids. Trimming shortened V by 6 bases and J by 3 bases, and 6 bases separated the two germline ends. Time point noted: patch test 3, about 24 weeks after DPC sensitization. As to treatment: therapeutic diphenylcyclopropenone sensitization with weekly scalp DPC. Ahead of applying each patch test, blood was sampled. Per the original data handling: From approximately 20,000 to 700,000 TCRs were found per sample, with a median of approximately 96,000. TCRdb processed the RACE reads anew with MiXCR; each CDR3 protein has one entry. These V and J calls are TCRdb output, not the study's own analysis. The sample lists 150,000 to 200,000 distinct CDR3 sequences; roughly a quarter were seen once.

This specimen consisted of whole blood, obtained in connection with sensitization to the hapten diphenylcyclopropenone (DPC). This sequence joins TRBV6-1 and TRBJ2-7; no clear D. This TCR came from a woman aged 18 to 35 with alopecia areata. Some clones in this sample may be carry-over from other donors' samples. This chain's CDR3 is CASSKFYEQYF. In DNA, the CDR3 is TGTGCCAGCAGCAAGTTCTACGAGCAGTACTTC.